This T cell receptor (beta chain) was obtained from a study of blood T cell repertoires in COVID-19. Study details: Samples of COVID-19 (acute and convalescent) were obtained from the United States, Italy and Spain. T cells, B-cell-depleted T cells, or PBMCs provided the cDNA or gDNA that served as material.

Authors' processing steps: Counts of nucleated cells, estimated from reference gene primer amplification, were obtained. TCRdb's copy holds only in-frame clones and misses some; the assay was immunoSEQ multiplex PCR. V and J calls plus clone size are reproduced from that table; the DNA served to infer D and trimming. Here the sample spans roughly 100,000 clones, roughly 92% being singletons. Trimming removed 6 bases at V and 3 bases at J, with 10 bases between. This CDR3 is built from 12 residues. Germline V CDR1 and CDR2: SQVTM, ANQGSEA. Enrolled during active infection, Seattle patients were then followed longitudinally.

The V and J genes are TRBV29-1 and TRBJ2-3; tentative D call: TRBD1 (6 bases). Sequenced material: peripheral blood. This sequence originates from a woman aged 45-65 years with COVID-19, enrolled during active disease. The DNA for the CDR3 is TGCAGCGTGGAAACAGGGACAGATACGCAGTATTTT. Protein sequence: CSVETGTDTQYF.